What follows are 18 T cell receptor beta chains derived from one specimen sequenced in a study of T cells in Graves' hyperthyroidism and ophthalmopathy. Amplification targeted TCR beta CDR3 regions from RNA transcripts. Primed by the HTBI set, a first-round RT-PCR was run on the TCR CDR3. TCRdb recomputed calls from the multiplex PCR reads with MiXCR, one row per CDR3 protein. The repertoire holds about 640,000 distinct CDR3 sequences, with 40% to 55% as singletons. Specimen: peripheral blood or thyroid tissue (not recorded which). The source is an adult man with Graves' disease, either hyperthyroidism or ophthalmopathy (not recorded which).

The V and J genes are TRBV10-3 and TRBJ2-7, with 7 nucleotides matching TRBD1. The CDR3 contains 15 residues. CDR1 ENHRY and CDR2 SYGVKD come from the germline V gene. Trimming cost V 5 bases and J 7 bases; bases outside gene matches: 14. CDR3 coding DNA: TGTGCCATCAGTAATCATCGGGACAGCTACAATGAGCAGTACTTC. Its translation: CAISNHRDSYNEQYF.

The CDR3 nucleotides are TGTGCTAGGTGGGGTGCAGGGAATGATCTGTTTTTT. Translated: CARWGAGNDLFF. This chain connects TRBV25-1 to TRBJ1-4; the D gene is possibly TRBD1 (5 bases). Germline V gene lookup returns CDR1 MGHDK and CDR2 SYGVNS. This CDR3 has 12 amino acids. The full variable domain, in which reference TRBV25-1 and TRBJ1-4 provide the parts outside the CDR3, is EADIYQTPRYLVIGTGKKITLECSQTMGHDKMYWYQQDPGMELHLIHYSYGVNSTEKGDLSSESTVSRIRTEHFPLTLESARPSHTSQYLCARWGAGNDLFFGSGTQLSVL.

This chain uses TRBV20-1 with TRBJ1-4; the match to TRBD1 covers 8 bases. CDR3 size: 14 residues. Germline V lookup: CDR1 DFQATT, CDR2 SNEGSKA (reference sequence). After removal of 5 bases from V and 6 bases from J, the junction contained 8 bases not matched to a gene. CDR3 in amino acids: CSAGATTGDEKLFF. The CDR3 nucleotides are TGCAGTGCTGGAGCTACGACAGGGGATGAAAAACTGTTTTTT.

The chain combines TRBV7-2 with TRBJ2-5; no definite D call. V shed 4 bases and J shed 5 bases, with 14 bases lying between them. The CDR3 loop spans 14 amino acids. Germline V gene sequence: CDR1 SGHTA, CDR2 FQGNSA. The CDR3 reads CASSSRARAETQYF. CDR3 nucleotides: TGTGCCAGCAGCTCCCGGGCCCGGGCGGAGACCCAGTACTTC.

Remarks on this clonotype: No DNA is shown, since the ends of the CDR3 on it are uncertain; the CDR3 is the one TCRdb lists. The chain carries TRBV11-1 and TRBJ1-2; no check of the table's D call, TRBD1, against the DNA was made. The CDR3 sequence runs 24 residues, both termini included. The V gene's germline CDR1 is SGHAT and CDR2 FQDESV (reference sequence). CDR3: CASSLAGAGANVLTFGAVNYGYTF.

Regarding this clonotype: A single base separates this from a much larger clone, so it may be a read error. V and J are TRBV29-1 and TRBJ1-2; no clear D. The CDR3 spans 11 residues. CDR1 is SQVTM and CDR2 is ANQGSEA in the germline V gene. V dropped 4 bases and J dropped 8 bases, with 11 bases sitting between them. The CDR3 nucleotides read TGCAGCGTTGTAGATTATTGGGGCTACACCTTC. Translated: CSVVDYWGYTF.

The chain has TRBV25-1 and TRBJ2-7; a possible D gene is TRBD2 (5 bases). Trimming took off 5 bases at V and 6 bases at J, with 20 bases between the two ends. CDR1 and CDR2 (germline): MGHDK, SYGVNS. CDR3 size: 15 residues. CDR3 coding DNA: TGTGCCAGCAGTTTCAATCCGGGGAGAGCCGGCGAGCAGTACTTC. Translation: CASSFNPGRAGEQYF.

The V and J genes are TRBV20-1 and TRBJ1-6; 7 positions match TRBD1. The CDR3 is made up of 16 amino acids. V was pared by 0 bases and J by 7 bases, with 9 bases of the junction left unmatched. Germline V gives CDR1 DFQATT, CDR2 SNEGSKA (reference sequence). The CDR3 sequence is CSARDVGTGVNSPLHF. The DNA for the CDR3 is TGCAGTGCTAGAGATGTAGGAACAGGGGTCAATTCACCCCTCCACTTT.

V and J are TRBV5-1 and TRBJ1-2; no clear D gene. Trimming took 0 bases from V and 8 from J, leaving 17 bases between them. The CDR3 totals 15 residues. The germline V gene has CDR1 SGHRS and CDR2 YFSETQ. For the CDR3, the DNA is TGCGCCAGCAGCTTGGCCGGGCAGGAGTACGGCGGCTACACCTTC. Its protein product is CASSLAGQEYGGYTF.

The CDR3 here is CATQKLDYTF. CDR3 nucleotides: TGTGCCACCCAAAAATTGGACTACACCTTC. The chain combines TRBV25-1 with TRBJ1-2; D is ambiguous. V shed 10 bases and J shed 10 bases, with 13 bases lying between them. The CDR3 length is 10 residues. Germline V gene data show CDR1 as MGHDK and CDR2 as SYGVNS.

The CDR3 spells CASSEVVGGLAGADTQYF. The DNA of the CDR3 is TGTGCCAGCAGTGAAGTAGTAGGTGGTCTAGCGGGCGCAGATACGCAGTATTTT. This sequence joins TRBV25-1 and TRBJ2-3; 8 bases match TRBD2. Germline loops: CDR1 MGHDK, CDR2 SYGVNS. The CDR3 length is 18 residues. Germline trimming cut 2 bases from V and 4 bases from J; bases unmatched to any gene: 14.

The table lists this clonotype with many counts. V is TRBV20-1 and J is TRBJ2-6, with unresolved D. CDR3 length: 13 residues. Germline V gives CDR1 DFQATT, CDR2 SNEGSKA (reference sequence). Trimming pared 5 bases from V and 0 bases from J, leaving 5 bases between. The CDR3 spells CSAGVSGANVLTF. The DNA for the CDR3 is TGCAGTGCTGGGGTCTCTGGGGCCAACGTCCTGACTTTC.

In its sample, this clonotype was seen many times. At one of its ends the junction is not consistent with the germline gene, which may arise from a read error. The V and J genes are TRBV5-1 and TRBJ1-2; 7 bases are shared with TRBD1. This CDR3 comprises 13 residues. Germline CDR1 SGHRS, CDR2 YFSETQ. The CDR3: CASSLDRLYGYTF. CDR3 DNA: TGTGCCAGCAGCTTGGACAGGTTATATGGCTACACCTTC.

The rearrangement uses TRBV15 and TRBJ1-5; 7 nucleotides line up with TRBD1. With 3 bases clipped from V and 7 bases from J, the junction kept 6 bases outside the gene matches. The CDR3 is 14 residues long. Germline CDR1 is LNHNV and CDR2 is YYDKDF (reference sequence). The CDR3 nucleotides are TGTGCCACCAGCAGCTTTAACAGGGGCCAGCCCCAGCATTTT. Translating gives CATSSFNRGQPQHF.

This clonotype was seen many times. The chain is built from TRBV7-2 and TRBJ1-1; 7 bases line up with TRBD1. CDR3 size: 12 residues. The V segment lost 5 bases and the J segment 9 bases; nucleotides outside the gene matches: 6. In germline, CDR1 is SGHTA, CDR2 FQGNSA. CDR3 nucleotide sequence: TGTGCCAGCAGCCAAGACAGGGAGAAAGCTTTCTTT. This translates into CASSQDREKAFF.

The genes are TRBV6-1 and TRBJ1-6; the D is unclear. Germline V gene data show CDR1 as MNHNS and CDR2 as SASEGT. The CDR3 sequence is 15 residues long. Deletions cut 8 bases from V and 8 bases from J, with 19 bases between. The CDR3 DNA sequence: TGTGCCAGCGTCCGGCCAGAGGTTGTGGATTCACCCCTCCACTTT. Its protein is CASVRPEVVDSPLHF.

As DNA, the CDR3 is TGTGCCAGCAGCTTAGGTGTGGCTAATGAAAAACTGTTTTTT. It is translated as CASSLGVANEKLFF. V is TRBV7-6 and J is TRBJ1-4; D gene ambiguous. The CDR3 extends over 14 amino acids. Germline CDR1 reads SGHVS; CDR2 reads FNYEAQ. V lost 1 base, J lost 3 bases, and 6 bases lay in between.

The chain couples TRBV11-2 to TRBJ2-7, with TRBD2 matching 9 bases. J lost 3 bases, V lost 3 bases, and 9 bases had no gene match. The germline V gene encodes CDR1 SGHAT and CDR2 FQNNGV. This CDR3 region has 16 residues. CDR3 in DNA: TGTGCCAGCAGCTTGTCAGGCGGGGGGGCCCTCTACGAGCAGTACTTC. The encoded protein is CASSLSGGGALYEQYF. The whole variable domain, filled in from reference TRBV11-2 and TRBJ2-7, reads EAGVAQSPRYKIIEKRQSVAFWCNPISGHATLYWYQQILGQGPKLLIQFQNNGVVDDSQLPKDRFSAERLKGVDSTLKIQPAKLEDSAVYLCASSLSGGGALYEQYFGPGTRLTVT.